This is a list of T cell receptor beta chains from one sample in a study of cytomegalovirus exposure and HLA in healthy donors. Sequencing used immunoSEQ multiplex PCR; TCRdb keeps in-frame clones, though not all of them. The data hold under 200,000 clones, with 70% to 90% observed a single time. The sequenced material came from PBMCs. These receptors were obtained from a man aged 18 to 30 in good health and CMV-seropositive. CDR3s include the opening cysteine and the closing phenylalanine or tryptophan. The order of the fields is V gene, D gene, J gene, clone size, CDR3 protein. The D gene is left open where the match is weak. Some rows have no size entry. The others give once, few or many, or a class for an expanded clone.

TRBV5-8	-	TRBJ1-5	-	CASSFRTSAGDQPQHF
TRBV4-1	TRBD1	TRBJ1-2	few	CASSEYRGSNGYTF
TRBV2	-	TRBJ1-1	-	CASRPWRDTEAFF
TRBV6-1	TRBD1	TRBJ2-5	-	CASSETGGRETQYF
TRBV19	TRBD2	TRBJ2-2	-	CASTNFVPGLAGGPDTGELFF
TRBV28	TRBD1	TRBJ2-1	-	CASRLNRGIGNEQFF
TRBV5-1	TRBD1	TRBJ1-2	-	CASSPGQGDYGYTF
TRBV27	TRBD1	TRBJ1-2	once	CASSGTGARRGYGYTF
TRBV5-6	-	TRBJ1-2	-	CASSLSQGYGYTF
TRBV5-4	-	TRBJ1-1	-	CASSRRENTEAFF
TRBV7-9	-	TRBJ2-7	few	CASSLVGAHEQYF
TRBV18	TRBD2	TRBJ2-5	-	CASSPPTGGGTQETQYF
TRBV6-1	-	TRBJ2-7	few	CASSEPFSQGSYEQYF
TRBV7-9	TRBD1	TRBJ2-3	-	CASSLLTGGKDTQYF
TRBV5-1	TRBD1	TRBJ2-7	-	CASSLSGQAYEQYF
TRBV5-4	TRBD1	TRBJ1-2	-	CASSWQGALGYGYTF
TRBV5-6	-	TRBJ1-2	-	CASSYLRVHEAYGYTF
TRBV10-3	TRBD2	TRBJ2-1	-	CAISLGGAINNEQFF
TRBV28	TRBD1	TRBJ2-7	-	CASSLDRGRGLSALGQYF
TRBV6-1	-	TRBJ1-1	-	CASRAVPTAEAFF
TRBV5-6	-	TRBJ1-5	-	CASSFGGNQPQHF
TRBV5-4	-	TRBJ2-7	-	CASSLARKVDEQYF